The clone carrying this TCR beta chain came up once. Antigen: not known. The data stem from a study of cytomegalovirus exposure and HLA in healthy donors. Study conclusions and caveats: Accurate HLA-A and HLA-B prediction from TCR beta sequences was reported for most subjects. Cytomegalovirus association was assigned to 150 to 200 TCR beta chains. A highly shared variant cluster was judged a likely technical artifact.

PCR involved 60 Vbeta and 13 Jbeta primers. The repertoire was sequenced with immunoSEQ multiplex PCR; TCRdb's copy has only in-frame clones and lacks some. This repertoire shows 150,000 to 200,000 clones, about 85% found once; its top ten account for 1.6%. Germline loops: CDR1 MRHNA, CDR2 SNTAGT. This CDR3 is 13 amino acids long. Trimming took 1 base from V and 6 from J, leaving 7 bases between them. Input material: PBMCs. V is TRBV6-4 and J is TRBJ2-1; TRBD2 is a possible D gene (5 bases). The receptor comes from a woman aged 45-65 years in good health and CMV-seronegative. The CDR3 coding sequence is TGTGCCAGCAGTGACTTCCGGGGCAATGAGCAGTTCTTC. It translates to CASSDFRGNEQFF.